This T cell receptor beta chain was observed in a study of CD4+ T cells in melanoma. Whole-study findings and limits: Neoantigen-specific CD4+ T cells in melanoma reportedly had diverse differentiation states.

CDR1 and CDR2 (germline): SQVTM, ANQGSEA. The germline V and J ends were trimmed by 4 bases and 3 bases, with 10 bases remaining between them. The CDR3 loop spans 12 amino acids. The sample holds a few counts of this clone. The antigen is unknown. TCRdb's table, derived via immunoSEQ multiplex PCR, lists solely in-frame clones and lacks some. The top ten hold 10% to 15% of the sample, which has roughly 10,000 clones, roughly 60% seen once. The TCR was taken from a human donor with melanoma. Sequencing used cells from a culture (not recorded whether cultured in vitro). The rearrangement joins TRBV29-1 to TRBJ2-7, with a tentative D call TRBD2 (5 bases). CDR3 in amino acids: CSVGPRDYEQYF. The CDR3 DNA reads TGCAGCGTTGGGCCCCGGGACTACGAGCAGTACTTC.